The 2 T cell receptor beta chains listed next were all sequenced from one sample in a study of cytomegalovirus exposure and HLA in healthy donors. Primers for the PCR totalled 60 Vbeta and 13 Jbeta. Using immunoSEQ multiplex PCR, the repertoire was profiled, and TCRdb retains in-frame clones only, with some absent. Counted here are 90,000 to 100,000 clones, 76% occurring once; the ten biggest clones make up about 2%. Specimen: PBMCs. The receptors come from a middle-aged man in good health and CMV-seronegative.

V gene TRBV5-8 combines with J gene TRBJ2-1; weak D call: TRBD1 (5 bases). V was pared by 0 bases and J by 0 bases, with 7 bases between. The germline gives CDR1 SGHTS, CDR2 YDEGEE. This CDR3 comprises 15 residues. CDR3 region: CASSLGDSSYNEQFF. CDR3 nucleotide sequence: TGTGCCAGCAGCTTGGGAGACAGCTCCTACAATGAGCAGTTCTTC.

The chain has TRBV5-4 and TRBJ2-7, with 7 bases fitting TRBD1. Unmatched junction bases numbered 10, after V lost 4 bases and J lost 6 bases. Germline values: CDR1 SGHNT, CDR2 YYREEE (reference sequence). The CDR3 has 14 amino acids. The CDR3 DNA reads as TGTGCCAGCAGCCGCCAGACAGGGTTGGGCGAGCAGTACTTC. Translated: CASSRQTGLGEQYF.